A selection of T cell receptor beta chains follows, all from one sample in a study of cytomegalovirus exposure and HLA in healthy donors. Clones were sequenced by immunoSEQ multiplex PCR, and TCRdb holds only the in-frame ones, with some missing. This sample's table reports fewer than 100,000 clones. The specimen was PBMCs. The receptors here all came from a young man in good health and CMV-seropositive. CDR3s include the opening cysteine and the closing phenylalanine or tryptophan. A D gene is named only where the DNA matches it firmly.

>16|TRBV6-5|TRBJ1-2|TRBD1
TGTGCCAGCAGTTACCCACTCAGGACAGGATCCTATGGCTACACCTTC
CASSYPLRTGSYGYTF
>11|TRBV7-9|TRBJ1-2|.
TGTGCCAGCAGCGCAGGATCTGGCTACACCTTC
CASSAGSGYTF
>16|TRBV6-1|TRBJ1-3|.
TGTGCCAGCAGTGAAAAGGAAGCGACCTCTGGAAACACCATATATTTT
CASSEKEATSGNTIYF
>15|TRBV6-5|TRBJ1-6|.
TGTGCCAGCAGTTTACAGGGAGATGGTAATTCACCCCTCCACTTT
CASSLQGDGNSPLHF
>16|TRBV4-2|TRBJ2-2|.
TGTGCCAGCAAGCCCCAGGGACTCCCAGTGGGCGGGGAGCTGTTTTTT
CASKPQGLPVGGELFF
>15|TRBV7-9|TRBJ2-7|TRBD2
TGTGCCAGCAGTCCATCCGGGACTAGCGGTAACGAGCAGTACTTC
CASSPSGTSGNEQYF
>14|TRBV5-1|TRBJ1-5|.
TGCGCCAGCAGCTTCGGACAGCCCAATCAGCCCCAGCATTTT
CASSFGQPNQPQHF
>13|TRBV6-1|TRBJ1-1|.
TGTGCCAGCAGTGAAGGGGCGCACACTGAAGCTTTCTTT
CASSEGAHTEAFF
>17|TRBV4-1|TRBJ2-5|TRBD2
TGCGCCAGCAGCCCACTCCCCACTAGCGGGGGGGCAAAGACCCAGTACTTC
CASSPLPTSGGAKTQYF
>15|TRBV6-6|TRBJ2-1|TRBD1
TGTGCCAGCACCCCGGGGGACAGGGGCTACAATGAGCAGTTCTTC
CASTPGDRGYNEQFF
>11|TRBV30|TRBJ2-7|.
TGTGCCTGGAGTCGGGCGGGGGAGCAGTACTTC
CAWSRAGEQYF
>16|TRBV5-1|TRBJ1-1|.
TGCGCCAGCAGCCAACGACAGGCCCGCGGAAACACTGAAGCTTTCTTT
CASSQRQARGNTEAFF
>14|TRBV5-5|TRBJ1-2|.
TGTGCCAGCAGCTTGGCTGGACACGTCTATGGCTACACCTTC
CASSLAGHVYGYTF
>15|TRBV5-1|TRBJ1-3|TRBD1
TGCGCCAGCAGCTTGTTACAGGGGGCTGGAAACACCATATATTTT
CASSLLQGAGNTIYF
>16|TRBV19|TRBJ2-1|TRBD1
TGTGCCAGCCAGGCCCTTGGACAGGGGGCGGTCAATGAGCAGTTCTTC
CASQALGQGAVNEQFF
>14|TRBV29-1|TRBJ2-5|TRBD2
TGCAGCGTTGAACAACGAGCGGGGAAAGAGACCCAGTACTTC
CSVEQRAGKETQYF
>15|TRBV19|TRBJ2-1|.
TGTGCCAGTAGTATAGGCACTAGATCCTACAATGAGCAGTTCTTC
CASSIGTRSYNEQFF
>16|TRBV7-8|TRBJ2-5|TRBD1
TGTGCCAGCAGCCGACTCGGACAGGGGAGGGAAGAGACCCAGTACTTC
CASSRLGQGREETQYF